This T cell receptor (beta chain) was sequenced in a study of blood T cell repertoires in COVID-19. Per the authors' pipeline: Amplification of reference gene primers provided the estimated nucleated cell counts. Method: immunoSEQ multiplex PCR; TCRdb's copy keeps in-frame clones and lacks some. That table is the source of V, J and clone size, and D and trimming were worked out from the DNA. The sample lists 350,000 to 450,000 clones, 85% to 90% seen once, with less than 2% in the top ten. In its sample, this clone was seen a few times. This CDR3 is built from 15 residues. The germline gives CDR1 KGHSH, CDR2 LQKENI. Trimming shortened V by 2 bases and J by 2 bases, and 12 bases separated the two germline ends. In terms of age and location, participants ranged from roughly 18 to 95 years and lived in approximately 26 US areas. Which cohort a participant joined came from the clinical history participants gave. Among Cohort 3 donors, those recovered had two negative PCRs, clearance, or symptom resolution.

The material sequenced was PBMCs or T cells enriched from blood (not recorded which). The TCR originated in a woman in her twenties or thirties who had recovered from COVID-19. The chain has TRBV18 and TRBJ1-2; D unresolved. CDR3 sequence: CASSPGRLLNYGYTF. DNA of the CDR3: TGTGCCAGCTCACCAGGGCGTCTTCTCAACTATGGCTACACCTTC.